The 13 T cell receptor beta chains below were found in one sample sequenced in a study of breast tumors, draining lymph nodes, adjacent tissues. MiXCR, run by TCRdb on the multiplex PCR reads, gives a single entry per CDR3 protein. Among approximately 250,000 distinct CDR3 sequences listed, 34% were seen once. Samples came from axillary lymph nodes draining the breast cancer. Sequencing was performed on axillary lymph node tissue. The receptors were gathered from a female donor with breast cancer. Some clones in this sample may be carry-over from other donors' samples.

This clonotype was detected ten times or more. The chain recombines TRBV6-1 with TRBJ2-1, with D unresolved. The CDR3 is made up of 12 amino acids. In germline, CDR1 is MNHNS, CDR2 SASEGT. V lost 10 bases and J lost 2, with 9 bases in between. CDR3 amino acids: CATRTAYNEQFF. The CDR3 DNA follows: TGTGCCACCAGGACGGCCTACAATGAGCAGTTCTTC.

This clonotype has a count of ten or more. The V gene is TRBV7-9, the J gene TRBJ2-2; unclear D gene. The CDR3 is made up of 13 amino acids. The ends were cut back, 1 base at V and 1 base at J, with 1 base in the middle. CDR1 and CDR2 (germline): SEHNR, FQNEAQ (reference sequence). The CDR3 nucleotides are TGTGCCAGCAGCTTAGAGAACACCGGGGAGCTGTTTTTT. Encoded protein: CASSLENTGELFF.

This clonotype appeared a few times. J is TRBJ1-4 and V is TRBV6-2 or TRBV6-3; possible D gene TRBD1, 5 bases. The CDR3 has 14 amino acids. The germline V gene has CDR1 MNHEY and CDR2 SVGEGT. The ends were cut back, 5 bases at V and 4 bases at J, with 11 bases in the middle. CDR3 nucleotide sequence: TGTGCCAGCAGTAACCGGGACTTTAATGAAAAACTGTTTTTT. Its protein product is CASSNRDFNEKLFF.

The chain carries TRBV2 and TRBJ2-1; D is ambiguous. This CDR3 spans 16 amino acids. V was shortened by 6 bases and J by 9 bases, with 24 bases between the two germline ends. Germline lookup yields CDR1 SNHLY and CDR2 FYNNEI. CDR3 nucleotide sequence: TGTGCCAGCAGCCCATTTACACGCTCGAAGTACGGTGAGCAGTTCTTC. It codes for CASSPFTRSKYGEQFF.

The rearrangement links TRBV5-6 to TRBJ1-5, with D perhaps TRBD1 (6 bases). CDR1 and CDR2 (germline): SGHDT, YYEEEE. The CDR3 totals 14 residues. Deletions cut 6 bases from V and 6 bases from J, with 16 bases between. The CDR3, as DNA: TGTGCCAGCAACCTACAGGGAGCAATTCAGCCCCAGCATTTT. Translated: CASNLQGAIQPQHF.

In this sample, this clonotype turned up many times. This CDR3 reads CASSGVSGANVLTF. CDR3 DNA: TGTGCCAGCAGCGGTGTCTCTGGGGCCAACGTCCTGACTTTC. V usage is TRBV9 and J usage is TRBJ2-6; no clear D gene. Germline lookup yields CDR1 SGDLS and CDR2 YYNGEE. The CDR3 contains 14 residues. Trimming shortened V by 3 bases and J by 0 bases, and 4 bases separated the two germline ends.

Ten or more counts support this clonotype. The chain recombines TRBV4-2 with TRBJ1-2; tentative D call: TRBD1 (5 bases). The CDR3 spans 15 residues. V gave up 0 bases and J gave up 8 bases, with 16 bases separating them. Germline loops: CDR1 LGHNA, CDR2 YNFKEQ. The CDR3 nucleotides read TGTGCCAGCAGCCAAGAAGGGCAGGGCCCTACAGGCTACACCTTC. Translating gives CASSQEGQGPTGYTF.

This clonotype has at least ten counts. V usage is TRBV13 and J usage is TRBJ1-2; D gene unclear. The CDR3 totals 13 residues. Germline CDR1 is PRHDT and CDR2 is FYEKMQ (reference sequence). Trimming took off 5 bases at V and 4 bases at J, with 11 bases between the two ends. CDR3 DNA sequence: TGTGCCAGCAGCCCCCCGGCAGCCTATGGCTACACCTTC. This translates into CASSPPAAYGYTF.

This clonotype came up many times. The CDR3 region is CASGNSYEQYF. The DNA of the CDR3 is TGTGCTTCAGGGAATTCCTACGAGCAGTACTTC. This rearrangement joins TRBV30 to TRBJ2-7, with D possibly TRBD1 on 5 matching bases. This CDR3 is built from 11 residues. The germline gives CDR1 GTSNPN, CDR2 SVGIG (reference sequence). Filled out from reference TRBV30 and TRBJ2-7, the complete variable domain reads SQTIHQWPATLVQPVGSPLSLECTVEGTSNPNLYWYRQAAGRGLQLLFYSVGIGQISSEVPQNLSASRPQDRQFILSSKKLLLSDSGFYLCASGNSYEQYFGPGTRLTVT.

This chain joins TRBV20-1 and TRBJ1-5, with D possibly being TRBD1 (5 bases). The germline CDR1 and CDR2 sequences are DFQATT and SNEGSKA (reference sequence). V was pared by 5 bases and J by 4 bases, with 15 bases between. The CDR3 extends over 14 amino acids. CDR3 sequence reads: CSAGLGPDNQPQHF. The CDR3 DNA sequence: TGCAGTGCTGGCTTGGGACCAGATAATCAGCCCCAGCATTTT.

This clonotype was detected many times. A read error may produce the germline difference seen at one junction end. This sequence joins TRBV7-2 and TRBJ1-2, with TRBD1 identical over 8 bases. The CDR3 has 15 residues. The V gene's germline CDR1 is SGHTA and CDR2 FQGNSA. The CDR3 region has the DNA TGTGCCAGCAGCCGCGGACAGGGAGAAACGGGTGGCTACCCCTTC. It codes for CASSRGQGETGGYPF.

This clonotype has ten or more counts. This chain connects TRBV2 to TRBJ2-1, with TRBD1 identical over 12 bases. This CDR3 comprises 15 residues. V shed 4 bases, J shed 8 bases, and the junction held 6 bases outside the gene matches. Germline CDR1 reads SNHLY; CDR2 reads FYNNEI. In DNA form, the CDR3 reads TGTGCCAGCAGTGTAGGGACAGGGGGCTTCGATGAGCAGTTCTTC. Its protein is CASSVGTGGFDEQFF.

This clonotype has ten or more counts. The rearrangement joins TRBV12-3 or TRBV12-4 to TRBJ2-7; 7 nucleotides line up with TRBD1. V lost 6 bases, J lost 2 bases, and 10 bases stayed unmatched. The CDR3 is 15 amino acids. This CDR3 reads CASSHRQGTTYEQYF. In nucleotides, the CDR3 is TGTGCCAGCAGCCATAGACAGGGTACGACCTACGAGCAGTACTTC.